This entry describes one TCR beta chain. Its antigen is not known. The ends lost 3 bases at V and 1 base at J; junction bases unmatched: 6. Germline assignment: CDR1 SEHNR and CDR2 FQNEAQ (reference sequence). This CDR3 is built from 15 residues. This sample is drawn from a study of T cell responses to AZD1222 COVID-19 vaccine. The wider study: The study pooled second doses at about 4 or about 12 weeks. Regarding the study as a whole: None of the repertoires were sampled until the peak T cell response had passed.

Here immunoSEQ multiplex PCR was the method, and the copy in TCRdb shows in-frame clones only, minus some. There are just over 70,000 clones in the sample; 85% occur only once, and roughly 22% lies in the top ten. This TCR derives from an adult in good health. The V gene is TRBV7-9, the J gene TRBJ2-7; 7 bases line up with TRBD1. Material: peripheral blood, obtained on day 0 of AZD1222 vaccination. The CDR3 region is CASSFVTGQSYEQYF. DNA of the CDR3: TGTGCCAGCAGCTTTGTGACAGGGCAATCCTACGAGCAGTACTTC.